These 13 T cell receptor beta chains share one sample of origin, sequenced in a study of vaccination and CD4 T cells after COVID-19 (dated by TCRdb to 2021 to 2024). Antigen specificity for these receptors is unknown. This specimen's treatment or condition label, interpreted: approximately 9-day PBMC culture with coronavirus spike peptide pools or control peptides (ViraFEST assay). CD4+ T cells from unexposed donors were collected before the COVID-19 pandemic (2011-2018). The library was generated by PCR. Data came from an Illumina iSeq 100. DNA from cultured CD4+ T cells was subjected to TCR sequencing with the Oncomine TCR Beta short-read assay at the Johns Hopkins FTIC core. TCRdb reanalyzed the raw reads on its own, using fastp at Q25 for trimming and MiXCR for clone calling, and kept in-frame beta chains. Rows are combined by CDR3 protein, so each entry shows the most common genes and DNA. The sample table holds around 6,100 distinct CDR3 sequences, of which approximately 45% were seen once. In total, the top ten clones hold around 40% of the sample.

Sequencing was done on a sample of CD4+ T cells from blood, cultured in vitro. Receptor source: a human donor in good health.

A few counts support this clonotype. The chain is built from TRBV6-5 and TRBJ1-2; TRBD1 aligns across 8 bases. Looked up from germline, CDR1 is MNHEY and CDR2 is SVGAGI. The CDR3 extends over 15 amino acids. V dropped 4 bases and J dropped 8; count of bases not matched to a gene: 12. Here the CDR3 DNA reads TGTGCCAGCAGTTCCTTGGGACAGGCGGGCCTAGGCTACACCTTC. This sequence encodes CASSSLGQAGLGYTF.

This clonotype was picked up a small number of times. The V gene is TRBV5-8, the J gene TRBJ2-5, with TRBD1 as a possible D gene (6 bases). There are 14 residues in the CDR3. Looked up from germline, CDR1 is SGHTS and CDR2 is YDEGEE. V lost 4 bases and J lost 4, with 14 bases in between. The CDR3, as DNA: TGTGCCAGCAGCCCTCGGACAGTTCCAGAGACCCAGTACTTC. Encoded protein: CASSPRTVPETQYF.

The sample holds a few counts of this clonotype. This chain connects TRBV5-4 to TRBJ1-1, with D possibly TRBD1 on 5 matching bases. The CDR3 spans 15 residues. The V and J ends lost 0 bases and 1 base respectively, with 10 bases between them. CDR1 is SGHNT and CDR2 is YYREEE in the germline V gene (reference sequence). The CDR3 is CASSLEGPRNTEAFF. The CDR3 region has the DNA TGTGCCAGCAGCTTGGAGGGACCACGGAACACTGAAGCTTTCTTT.

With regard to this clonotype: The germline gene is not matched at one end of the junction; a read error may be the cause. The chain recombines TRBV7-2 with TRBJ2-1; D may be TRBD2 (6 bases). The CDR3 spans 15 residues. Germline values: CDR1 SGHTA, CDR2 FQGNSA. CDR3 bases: TGTACCAGCAGCCTACTGGCCTCTAGGTGGGCGGGACCGCTCTTC. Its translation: CTSSLLASRWAGPLF.

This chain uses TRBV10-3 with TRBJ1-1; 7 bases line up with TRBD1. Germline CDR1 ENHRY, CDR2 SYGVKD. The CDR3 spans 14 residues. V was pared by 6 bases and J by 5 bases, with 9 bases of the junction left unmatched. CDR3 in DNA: TGTGCCATCAGGGCAGGGGGGTTAAGTACTGAAGCTTTCTTT. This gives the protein CAIRAGGLSTEAFF.

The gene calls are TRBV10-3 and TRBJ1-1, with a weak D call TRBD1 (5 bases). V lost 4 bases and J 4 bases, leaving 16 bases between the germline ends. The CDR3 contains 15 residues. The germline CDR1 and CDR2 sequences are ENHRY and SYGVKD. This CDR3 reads CAISVWEGVFTEAFF. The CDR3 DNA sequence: TGTGCCATCAGTGTCTGGGAAGGGGTTTTCACTGAAGCTTTCTTT.

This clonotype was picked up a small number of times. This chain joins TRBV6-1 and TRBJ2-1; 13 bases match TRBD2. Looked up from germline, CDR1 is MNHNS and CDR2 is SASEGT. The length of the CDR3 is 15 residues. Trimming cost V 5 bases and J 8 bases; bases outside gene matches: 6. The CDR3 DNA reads TGTGCCAGCAGTTTACTAGCGGGGGGGACAGATGAGCAGTTCTTC. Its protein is CASSLLAGGTDEQFF.

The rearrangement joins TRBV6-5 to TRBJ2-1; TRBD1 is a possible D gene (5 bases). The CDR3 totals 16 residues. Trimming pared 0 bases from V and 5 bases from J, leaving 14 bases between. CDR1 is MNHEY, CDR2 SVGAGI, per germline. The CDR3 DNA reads TGTGCCAGCAGTTACTCGAGGTCAGGGCAGGACAATGAGCAGTTCTTC. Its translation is CASSYSRSGQDNEQFF.

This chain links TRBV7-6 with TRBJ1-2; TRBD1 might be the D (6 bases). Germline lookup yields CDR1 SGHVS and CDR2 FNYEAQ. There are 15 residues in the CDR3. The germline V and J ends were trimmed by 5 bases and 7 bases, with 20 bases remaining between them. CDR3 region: CASSPVQGATSGYTF. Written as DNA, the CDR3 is TGTGCCAGCAGCCCAGTACAGGGTGCTACTAGTGGCTACACCTTC.

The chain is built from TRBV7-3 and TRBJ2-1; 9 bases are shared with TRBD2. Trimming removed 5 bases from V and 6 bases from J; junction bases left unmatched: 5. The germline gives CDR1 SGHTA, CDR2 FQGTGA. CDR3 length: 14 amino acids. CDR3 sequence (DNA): TGTGCCAGCAGCCCCGGGACTAGCTCCAATGAGCAGTTCTTC. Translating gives CASSPGTSSNEQFF.

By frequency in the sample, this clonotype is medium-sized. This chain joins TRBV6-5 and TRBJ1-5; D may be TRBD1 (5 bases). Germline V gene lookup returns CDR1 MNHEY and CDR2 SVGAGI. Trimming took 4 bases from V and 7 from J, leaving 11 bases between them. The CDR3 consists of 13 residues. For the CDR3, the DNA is TGTGCCAGCAGTTTAGGGGAGGAACAGCCCCAGCATTTT. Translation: CASSLGEEQPQHF.

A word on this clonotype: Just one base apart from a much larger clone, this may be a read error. In DNA form, the CDR3 reads TGCGCCAGCAGCTTGGGTTACGGGACAGCATACGAGCAGTACTTC. It is translated as CASSLGYGTAYEQYF. The chain recombines TRBV5-1 with TRBJ2-7, with 7 nucleotides matching TRBD1. Germline loops: CDR1 SGHRS, CDR2 YFSETQ. With V trimmed by 0 bases and J by 4 bases, 7 bases remained unmatched. The CDR3 contains 15 residues.

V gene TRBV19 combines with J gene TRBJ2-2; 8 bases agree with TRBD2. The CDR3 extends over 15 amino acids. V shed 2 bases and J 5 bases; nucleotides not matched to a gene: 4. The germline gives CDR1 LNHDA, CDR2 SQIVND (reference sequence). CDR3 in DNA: TGTGCCAGTAGTATACGCGGGGGGCGTACCGGGGAGCTGTTTTTT. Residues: CASSIRGGRTGELFF.